The clone carrying this T cell receptor beta chain has just a few counts. The antigen is unknown. This record belongs to a study of radiation and T cells in renal cell carcinoma. Study summary: Nephrectomy followed 15 Gy stereotactic body radiation by 4 weeks.

The ends were cut back, 5 bases at V and 9 bases at J, with 11 bases in the middle. Germline values: CDR1 SGHAT, CDR2 FQNNGV. There are 12 residues in the CDR3. The study, taken as a whole, reports: From baseline, blood top tumor clonotypes peaked at 2 weeks post-radiation.

This sample's time point: baseline pretreatment blood. Regarding treatment: 15 Gy SBRT to primary tumor, nephrectomy 4 weeks later. Data came from immunoSEQ multiplex PCR; TCRdb stores just in-frame clones and leaves some out. The sample comprises roughly 150,000 clones, 88% of which are singletons, and around 4.4% rests with the top ten. This TCR was sampled from a woman in her sixties or seventies with renal cell carcinoma. This chain connects TRBV11-2 to TRBJ2-1, with D unresolved. The sequenced sample was blood, obtained from a patient whose treatment included radiotherapy and nephrectomy. CDR3 loop: CASSPHPGEQFF. DNA of the CDR3: TGTGCCAGCAGCCCGCATCCGGGTGAGCAGTTCTTC. The full variable domain, its missing parts supplied by reference TRBV11-2 and TRBJ2-1, is EAGVAQSPRYKIIEKRQSVAFWCNPISGHATLYWYQQILGQGPKLLIQFQNNGVVDDSQLPKDRFSAERLKGVDSTLKIQPAKLEDSAVYLCASSPHPGEQFFGPGTRLTVL.